This TCR beta chain came from a study of early T cells in non-severe SARS-CoV-2 infection. In the study overall: Unsorted whole blood bulk RNA was sequenced, with unpaired chains.

This clonotype has just a few counts. The CDR3 is 16 residues long. Germline V gene data show CDR1 as SGHVS and CDR2 as FNYEAQ. The trim removed 5 bases at V and 2 bases at J, leaving 9 bases unmatched. cDNA molecules, individually, were tagged with unique molecular identifiers. One entry per CDR3 protein, called by TCRdb with MiXCR from the 5' RACE reads. Among tens of thousands of distinct CDR3 sequences listed, 20% to 25% were seen once. The V gene is TRBV7-6, the J gene TRBJ2-3; 8 bases are shared with TRBD2. This receptor was identified in an adult who was a healthcare worker with PCR-confirmed SARS-CoV-2 infection or an uninfected control (not recorded which). The material was whole blood, obtained at baseline. The CDR3 DNA reads as TGTGCCAGCAGCCCCTTAGCGGGACCTACCACAGATACGCAGTATTTT. Protein: CASSPLAGPTTDTQYF.